This TCR beta chain came from a study of patients and donors after allogeneic stem cell transplantation. This CDR3 region has 16 residues. From germline, CDR1 is SGHRS and CDR2 YFSETQ. Trimming took off 4 bases at V and 0 bases at J, with 13 bases between the two ends. TCRdb re-analysed the RT-PCR reads in MiXCR, keeping a single row per CDR3 protein. This table has 800,000 to 1,000,000 distinct CDR3 sequences, about a sixth appearing once. The origin of this receptor is a human donor who was either an allogeneic HSCT recipient or a stem cell or donor lymphocyte infusion donor (not recorded which). It is not recorded whose cells these are; they may come from a transplant donor. The chain carries TRBV5-1 and TRBJ1-4; TRBD1 might be the D (5 bases). The sequenced sample consisted of blood, either unsorted or a sorted T cell fraction (not recorded which). CDR3 sequence reads: CASSVRQSATNEKLFF. The CDR3, as DNA: TGCGCCAGCAGCGTCCGACAGTCAGCAACTAATGAAAAACTGTTTTTT.